This T cell receptor beta chain was found in a study of blood T cell repertoires in COVID-19. Turning to the study itself: Samples taken during acute and convalescent COVID-19 were collected in the United States, Italy and Spain. PBMCs, B-cell-depleted T cells, or T cells were the source of the cDNA or gDNA that made up the material.

The data were produced by immunoSEQ multiplex PCR, yet TCRdb's version contains in-frame clones alone and is incomplete. The sample gives 140,000 or so clones, 85% of which show up once; about 2.6% is in the top ten. CDR1 is SGHTA, CDR2 FQGNSA, per germline. The CDR3 covers 15 residues. Trimming cost V 3 bases and J 6 bases; bases outside gene matches: 2. The sequenced sample was peripheral blood. The sequence derives from a human donor with acute or convalescent COVID-19. The donor label of this sample is uncertain. V is TRBV7-2 and J is TRBJ2-7, with 16 bases that match TRBD2. Here the CDR3 reads CASSFGTSGRVEQYV. CDR3 nucleotide sequence: TGTGCCAGCAGCTTTGGGACTAGCGGGAGGGTCGAGCAGTACGTC.